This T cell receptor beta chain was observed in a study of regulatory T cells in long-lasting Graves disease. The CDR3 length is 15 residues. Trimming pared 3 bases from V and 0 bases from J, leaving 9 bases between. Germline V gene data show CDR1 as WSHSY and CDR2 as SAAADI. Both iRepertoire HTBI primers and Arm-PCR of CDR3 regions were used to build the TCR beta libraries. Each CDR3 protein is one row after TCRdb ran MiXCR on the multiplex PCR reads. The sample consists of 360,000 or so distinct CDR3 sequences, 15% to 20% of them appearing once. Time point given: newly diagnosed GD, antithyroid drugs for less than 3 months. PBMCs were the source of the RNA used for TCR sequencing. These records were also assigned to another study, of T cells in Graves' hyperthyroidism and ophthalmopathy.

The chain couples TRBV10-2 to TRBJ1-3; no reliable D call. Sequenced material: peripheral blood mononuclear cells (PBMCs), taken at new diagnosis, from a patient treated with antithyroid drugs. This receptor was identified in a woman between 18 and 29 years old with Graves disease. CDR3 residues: CASSDVGFSGNTIYF. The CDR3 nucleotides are TGCGCCAGCAGTGATGTGGGATTCTCTGGAAACACCATATATTTT.